The clone carrying this TCR beta chain was seen repeatedly, ten times or more. Its target is unknown. These data originate in a study of T cells after yellow fever vaccination. Study-wide findings and caveats: Abundant clonotypes from the bulk population could have been carried over as contaminants into FACS-sorted repertoires. A large majority of primary-vaccination clones showed up again after the booster (about 97% CD4, 85% to 90% CD8).

The V gene lost 3 bases and the J gene lost 5 bases, with 10 bases spanning the gap. CDR3 length: 13 residues. TCRdb fed the 5' RACE reads into MiXCR, producing one record per CDR3 protein. The sample yields approximately 120,000 distinct CDR3 sequences, roughly 6.7% seen once. The sample in question was CD4+ T cells sorted from PBMCs, obtained 10 days after the first yellow fever vaccination. The receptor's source is a man aged 18 to 30 who received the YFV17D yellow fever vaccine. V and J are TRBV12-3 or TRBV12-4 and TRBJ2-5; no definite D call. CDR3 bases: TGTGCCAGCAGTTTTGGTCGGAAGGAGACCCAGTACTTC. It yields the protein CASSFGRKETQYF.